This TCR beta chain was identified during a study of OX40 agonist ivuxolimab in advanced cancers. Study results and caveats: Undetermined was the antigen specificity of the expanded peripheral T cells. Both blood CD4+ and CD8+ T cells showed clonal growth by week 6 at 0.1 to 3.0 mg/kg. On average, a greater number of expanded clones characterised CD8+ T cells relative to CD4+. Partial responders receiving 0.1-3.0 mg/kg showed among the lowest clonal expansion.

Clones were sequenced by immunoSEQ multiplex PCR, and TCRdb holds only the in-frame ones, with some missing. Of around 79,000 clones listed, about 88% were seen once; the top ten hold about 3.8%. With respect to this clone: What it binds is unknown.

The V gene end was trimmed by 2 bases and the J gene end by 2 bases; junction bases not matched to a gene: 3. The CDR3 loop spans 15 amino acids. Germline V gene data show CDR1 as SGHRS and CDR2 as YFSETQ. The clonotype comes from an adult with an advanced solid tumor such as melanoma, head and neck, liver or kidney cancer. Specimen: CD4+ or CD8+ T cells sorted from blood, collected in a trial of the OX40 agonist ivuxolimab. V usage is TRBV5-1 and J usage is TRBJ2-5; the match to TRBD2 covers 10 bases. CDR3 amino acids: CASSLSGRGQETQYF. CDR3 coding DNA: TGCGCCAGCAGCTTAAGCGGGAGGGGGCAAGAGACCCAGTACTTC.